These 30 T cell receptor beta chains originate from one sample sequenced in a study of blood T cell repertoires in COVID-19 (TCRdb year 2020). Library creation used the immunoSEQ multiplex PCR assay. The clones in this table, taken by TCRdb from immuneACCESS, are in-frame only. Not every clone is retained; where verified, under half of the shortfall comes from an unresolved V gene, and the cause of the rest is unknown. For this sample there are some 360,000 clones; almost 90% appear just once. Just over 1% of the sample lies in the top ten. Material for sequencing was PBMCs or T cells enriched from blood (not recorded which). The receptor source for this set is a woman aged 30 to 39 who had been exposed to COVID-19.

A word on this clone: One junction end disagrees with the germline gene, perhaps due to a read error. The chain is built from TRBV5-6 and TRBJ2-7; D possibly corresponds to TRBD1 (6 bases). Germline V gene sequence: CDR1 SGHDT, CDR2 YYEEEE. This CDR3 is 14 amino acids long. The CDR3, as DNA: TGTGCCAGCAAGGGGGTTGGATACTCCTACGAACAGTACTTC. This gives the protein CASKGVGYSYEQYF.

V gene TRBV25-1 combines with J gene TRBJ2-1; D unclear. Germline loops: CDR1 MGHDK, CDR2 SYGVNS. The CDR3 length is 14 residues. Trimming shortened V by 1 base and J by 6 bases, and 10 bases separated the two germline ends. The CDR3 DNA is TGTGCCAGCAGTGAATTAATAGCTCGCAATGAGCAGTTCTTC. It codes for CASSELIARNEQFF.

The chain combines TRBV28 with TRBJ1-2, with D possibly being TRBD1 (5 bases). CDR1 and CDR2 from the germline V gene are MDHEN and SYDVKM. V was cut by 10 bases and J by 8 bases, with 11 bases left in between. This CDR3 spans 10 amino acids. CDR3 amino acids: CATRVVGYTF. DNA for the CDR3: TGTGCCACCAGGGTAGTGGGCTACACCTTC.

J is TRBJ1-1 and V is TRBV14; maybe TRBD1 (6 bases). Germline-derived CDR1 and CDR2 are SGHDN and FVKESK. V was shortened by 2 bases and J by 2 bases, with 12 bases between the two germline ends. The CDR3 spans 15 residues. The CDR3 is CASSQKGTPNTEAFF. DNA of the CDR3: TGTGCCAGCAGCCAAAAGGGGACACCCAACACTGAAGCTTTCTTT.

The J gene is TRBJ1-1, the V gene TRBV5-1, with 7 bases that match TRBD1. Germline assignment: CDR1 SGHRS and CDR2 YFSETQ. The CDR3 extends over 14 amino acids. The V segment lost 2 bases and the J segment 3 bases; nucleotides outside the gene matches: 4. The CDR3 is CASSFRQGDTEAFF. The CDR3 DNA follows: TGCGCCAGCAGCTTCCGACAGGGAGACACTGAAGCTTTCTTT.

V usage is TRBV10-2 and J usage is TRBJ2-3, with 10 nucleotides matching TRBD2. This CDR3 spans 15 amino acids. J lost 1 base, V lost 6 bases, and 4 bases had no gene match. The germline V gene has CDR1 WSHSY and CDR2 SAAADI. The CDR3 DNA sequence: TGCGCCAGCAGGTCTAGCGGGAGCGGCACAGATACGCAGTATTTT. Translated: CASRSSGSGTDTQYF.

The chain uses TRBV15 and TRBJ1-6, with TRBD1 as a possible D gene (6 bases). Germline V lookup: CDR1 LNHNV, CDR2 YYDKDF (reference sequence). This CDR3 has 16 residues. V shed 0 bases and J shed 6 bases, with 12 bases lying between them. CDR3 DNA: TGTGCCACCAGCAGAGAGGGACACCCAATTAATTCACCCCTCCACTTT. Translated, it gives CATSREGHPINSPLHF. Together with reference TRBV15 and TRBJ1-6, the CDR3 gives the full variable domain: DAMVIQNPRYQVTQFGKPVTLSCSQTLNHNVMYWYQQKSSQAPKLLFHYYDKDFNNEADTPDNFQSRRPNTSFCFLDIRSPGLGDTAMYLCATSREGHPINSPLHFGNGTRLTVT.

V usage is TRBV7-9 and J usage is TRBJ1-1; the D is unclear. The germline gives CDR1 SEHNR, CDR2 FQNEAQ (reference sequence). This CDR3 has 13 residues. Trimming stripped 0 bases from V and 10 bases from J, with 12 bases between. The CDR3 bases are TGTGCCAGCAGCTTAGCTCAGTCGGGGAGAGCTTTCTTT. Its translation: CASSLAQSGRAFF.

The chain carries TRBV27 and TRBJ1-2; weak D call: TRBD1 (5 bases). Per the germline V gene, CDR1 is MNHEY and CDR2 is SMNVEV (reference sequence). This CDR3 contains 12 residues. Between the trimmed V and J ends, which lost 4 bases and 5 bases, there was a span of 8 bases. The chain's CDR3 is CASSSTAYGYTF. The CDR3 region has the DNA TGTGCCAGCAGTTCGACAGCTTATGGCTACACCTTC.

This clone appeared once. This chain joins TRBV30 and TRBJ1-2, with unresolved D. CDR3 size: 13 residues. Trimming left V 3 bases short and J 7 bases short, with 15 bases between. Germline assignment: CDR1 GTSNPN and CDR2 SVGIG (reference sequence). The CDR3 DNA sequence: TGTGCCTGGAGATTCGGCAGCGCGGGTGGCTACACCTTC. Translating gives CAWRFGSAGGYTF.

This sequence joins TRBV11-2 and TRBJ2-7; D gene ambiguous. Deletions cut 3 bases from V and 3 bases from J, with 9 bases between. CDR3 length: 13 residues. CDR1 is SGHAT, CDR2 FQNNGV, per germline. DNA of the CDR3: TGTGCCAGCAGCTTTTACACTAACTACGAGCAGTACTTC. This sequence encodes CASSFYTNYEQYF.

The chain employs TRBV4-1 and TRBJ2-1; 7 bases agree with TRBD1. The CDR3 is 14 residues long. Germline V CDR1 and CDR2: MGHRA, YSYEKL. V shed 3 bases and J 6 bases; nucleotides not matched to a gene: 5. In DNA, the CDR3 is TGCGCCAGCAGCCATCAACAGGGGACCAATGAGCAGTTCTTC. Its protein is CASSHQQGTNEQFF.

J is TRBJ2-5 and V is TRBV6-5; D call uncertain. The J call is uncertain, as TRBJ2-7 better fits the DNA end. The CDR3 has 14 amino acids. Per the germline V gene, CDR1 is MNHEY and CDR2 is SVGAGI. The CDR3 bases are TGTGCCAGCAGTTACGAGGTGGCCCCCTACGAGCAGTACTTC. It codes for CASSYEVAPYEQYF.

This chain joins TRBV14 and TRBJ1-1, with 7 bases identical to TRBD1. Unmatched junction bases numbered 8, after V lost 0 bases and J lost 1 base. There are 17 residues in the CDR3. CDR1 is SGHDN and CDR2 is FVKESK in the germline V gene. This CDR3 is CASSQDWVTGANTEAFF. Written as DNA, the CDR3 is TGTGCCAGCAGCCAAGATTGGGTAACAGGGGCGAACACTGAAGCTTTCTTT.

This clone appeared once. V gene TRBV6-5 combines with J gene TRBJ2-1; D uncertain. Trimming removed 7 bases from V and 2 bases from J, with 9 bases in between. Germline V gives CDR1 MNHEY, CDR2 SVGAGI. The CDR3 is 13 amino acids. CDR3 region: CASNAYPYNEQFF. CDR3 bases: TGTGCCAGCAACGCCTACCCCTACAATGAGCAGTTCTTC.

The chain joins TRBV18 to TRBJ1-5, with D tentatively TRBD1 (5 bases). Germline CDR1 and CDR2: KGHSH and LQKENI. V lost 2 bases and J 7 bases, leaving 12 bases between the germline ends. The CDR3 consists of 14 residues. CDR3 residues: CASSPLRGGQPQHF. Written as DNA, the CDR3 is TGTGCCAGCTCACCATTGAGGGGAGGGCAGCCCCAGCATTTT.

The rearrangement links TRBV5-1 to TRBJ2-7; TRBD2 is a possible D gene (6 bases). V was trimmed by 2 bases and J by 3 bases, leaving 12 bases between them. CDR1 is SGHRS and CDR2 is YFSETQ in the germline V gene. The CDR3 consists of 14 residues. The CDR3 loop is CASSFGNSGYEQYF. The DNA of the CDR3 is TGCGCCAGCAGCTTTGGGAATAGCGGCTACGAGCAGTACTTC.

The CDR3 is CASSSTLGTSSEQYF. The CDR3 nucleotides read TGCGCCAGCAGCTCAACCCTAGGGACTTCTAGCGAGCAGTACTTC. The gene calls are TRBV5-1 and TRBJ2-7; D might be TRBD2 (6 bases). This CDR3 has 15 residues. Germline values: CDR1 SGHRS, CDR2 YFSETQ. The ends were cut back, 3 bases at V and 6 bases at J, with 19 bases in the middle.

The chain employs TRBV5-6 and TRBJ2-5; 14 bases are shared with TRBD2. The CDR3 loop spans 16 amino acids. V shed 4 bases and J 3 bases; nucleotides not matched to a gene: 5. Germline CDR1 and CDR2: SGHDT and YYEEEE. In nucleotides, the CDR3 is TGTGCCAGCAGCGGTTTGGGACTAGCGGGAGAAGAGACCCAGTACTTC. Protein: CASSGLGLAGEETQYF. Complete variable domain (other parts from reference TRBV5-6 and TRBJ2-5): DAGVTQSPTHLIKTRGQQVTLRCSPKSGHDTVSWYQQALGQGPQFIFQYYEEEERQRGNFPDRFSGHQFPNYSSELNVNALLLGDSALYLCASSGLGLAGEETQYFGPGTRLLVL.

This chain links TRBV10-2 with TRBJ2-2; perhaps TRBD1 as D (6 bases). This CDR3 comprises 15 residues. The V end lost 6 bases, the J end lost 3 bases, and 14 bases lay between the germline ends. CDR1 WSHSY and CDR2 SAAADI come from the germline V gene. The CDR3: CASSVTRQDTGELFF. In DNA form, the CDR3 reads TGCGCCAGCAGCGTCACACGACAGGACACCGGGGAGCTGTTTTTT.

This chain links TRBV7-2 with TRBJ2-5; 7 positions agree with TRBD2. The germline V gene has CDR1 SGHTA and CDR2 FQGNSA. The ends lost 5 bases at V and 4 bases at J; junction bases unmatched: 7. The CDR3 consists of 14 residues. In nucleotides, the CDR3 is TGTGCCAGCAGCCTGAGCGGGAAAGGAGAGACCCAGTACTTC. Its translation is CASSLSGKGETQYF.

CDR3 sequence: CASSTRTENTEAFF. The CDR3 region has the DNA TGTGCCAGCAGCACTCGTACAGAGAACACTGAAGCTTTCTTT. The chain is built from TRBV5-8 and TRBJ1-1; D unresolved. Germline CDR1 and CDR2: SGHTS and YDEGEE. Trimming shortened V by 4 bases and J by 1 base, and 11 bases separated the two germline ends. The CDR3 length is 14 residues.

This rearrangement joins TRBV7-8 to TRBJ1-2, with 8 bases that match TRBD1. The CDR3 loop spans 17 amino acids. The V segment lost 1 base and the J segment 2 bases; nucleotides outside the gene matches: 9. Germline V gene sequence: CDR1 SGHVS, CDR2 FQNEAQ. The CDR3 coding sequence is TGTGCCAGCAGCTTAGGGCAGGGGGCTCTCATCAACTATGGCTACACCTTC. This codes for CASSLGQGALINYGYTF.

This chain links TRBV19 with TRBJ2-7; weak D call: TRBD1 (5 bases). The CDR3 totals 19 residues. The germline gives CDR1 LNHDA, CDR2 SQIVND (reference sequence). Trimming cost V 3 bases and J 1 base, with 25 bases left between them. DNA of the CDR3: TGTGCCAGTAGTATTTTCGTGCCGCCCCCTCAACAGGATTCCTACGAGCAGTACTTC. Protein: CASSIFVPPPQQDSYEQYF. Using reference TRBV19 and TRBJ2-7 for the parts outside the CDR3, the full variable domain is DGGITQSPKYLFRKEGQNVTLSCEQNLNHDAMYWYRQDPGQGLRLIYYSQIVNDFQKGDIAEGYSVSREKKESFPLTVTSAQKNPTAFYLCASSIFVPPPQQDSYEQYFGPGTRLTVT.

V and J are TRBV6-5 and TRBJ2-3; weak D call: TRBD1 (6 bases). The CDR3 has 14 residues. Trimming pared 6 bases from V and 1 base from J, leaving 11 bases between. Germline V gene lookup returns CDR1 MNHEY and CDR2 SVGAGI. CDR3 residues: CASSAGAGTDTQYF. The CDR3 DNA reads TGTGCCAGCAGCGCAGGGGCCGGCACAGATACGCAGTATTTT.

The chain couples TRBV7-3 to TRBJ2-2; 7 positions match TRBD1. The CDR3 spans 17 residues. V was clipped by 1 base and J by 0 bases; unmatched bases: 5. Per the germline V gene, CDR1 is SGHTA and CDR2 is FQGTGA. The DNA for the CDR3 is TGTGCCAGCAGCTTAATATCAGGGGGTGCGAACACCGGGGAGCTGTTTTTT. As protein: CASSLISGGANTGELFF.

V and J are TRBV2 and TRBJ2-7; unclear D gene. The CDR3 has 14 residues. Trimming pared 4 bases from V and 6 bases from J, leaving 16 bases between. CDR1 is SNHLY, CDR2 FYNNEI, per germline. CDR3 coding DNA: TGTGCCAGCAGTGTCAACCGCCCAACGGGCGAGCAGTACTTC. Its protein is CASSVNRPTGEQYF.

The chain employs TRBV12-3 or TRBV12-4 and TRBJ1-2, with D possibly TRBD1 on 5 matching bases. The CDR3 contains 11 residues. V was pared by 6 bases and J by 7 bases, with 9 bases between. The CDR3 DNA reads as TGTGCCAGCAGCCCCAGGGTTGGCTACACCTTC. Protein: CASSPRVGYTF.

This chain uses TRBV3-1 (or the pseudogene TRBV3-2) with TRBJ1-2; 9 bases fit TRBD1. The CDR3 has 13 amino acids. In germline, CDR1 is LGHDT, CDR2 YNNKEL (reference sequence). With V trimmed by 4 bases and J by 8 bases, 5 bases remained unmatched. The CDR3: CASSRDREGGYTF. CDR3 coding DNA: TGTGCCAGCAGCCGGGACAGGGAGGGAGGCTACACCTTC.

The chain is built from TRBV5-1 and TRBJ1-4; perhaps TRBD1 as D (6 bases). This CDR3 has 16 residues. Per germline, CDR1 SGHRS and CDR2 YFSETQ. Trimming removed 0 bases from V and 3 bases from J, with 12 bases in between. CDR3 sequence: CASSLEGGRPNEKLFF. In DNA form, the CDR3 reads TGCGCCAGCAGCTTGGAAGGGGGACGGCCTAATGAAAAACTGTTTTTT.